The 24 T cell receptor beta chains below come from one sample, sequenced in a study of T cell responses to AZD1222 COVID-19 vaccine. Repertoires were generated with immunoSEQ multiplex PCR, while TCRdb's copy carries only in-frame clones and drops some. The sample includes about 150,000 clones, roughly nine tenths of them seen just once. The material was peripheral blood, obtained on day 0 of AZD1222 vaccination. These receptors all stem from an adult in good health.

The genes are TRBV6-6 and TRBJ2-3, with D possibly matching TRBD1 (5 bases). Germline loops: CDR1 MNHNY, CDR2 SVGAGI (reference sequence). This CDR3 has 21 amino acids. V shed 6 bases and J shed 0 bases, with 31 bases lying between them. The CDR3 DNA reads as TGTGCCAGCAGCCACCGGTGGGGCTTTGGCGTGATTCGCTCTAGCACAGATACGCAGTATTTT. As protein: CASSHRWGFGVIRSSTDTQYF.

The chain has TRBV5-1 and TRBJ1-1; the match to TRBD1 covers 7 bases. The CDR3 runs 14 residues. V shed 3 bases, J shed 1 base, and the junction held 3 bases outside the gene matches. Germline V gene sequence: CDR1 SGHRS, CDR2 YFSETQ. The CDR3 is CASSYRQGNTEAFF. The CDR3 nucleotides are TGCGCCAGCAGCTATCGACAGGGGAACACTGAAGCTTTCTTT.

The chain combines TRBV4-3 with TRBJ1-2; possibly TRBD1 for D (5 bases). The CDR3 is made up of 14 amino acids. Germline CDR1 LGHNA, CDR2 YSLEER. Trimming removed 0 bases from V and 5 bases from J, with 10 bases in between. The CDR3 loop reads CASSQDFQGYGYTF. The CDR3 nucleotides read TGCGCCAGCAGCCAAGATTTCCAGGGTTATGGCTACACCTTC.

The CDR3 region is CASSLDVGPGELFF. The CDR3 region has the DNA TGTGCCAGCAGCCTAGACGTGGGTCCCGGGGAGCTGTTTTTT. The J gene is TRBJ2-2, the V gene TRBV7-2; D is uncertain. The CDR3 is made up of 14 amino acids. CDR1 is SGHTA, CDR2 FQGNSA, per germline. Trimming took 5 bases from V and 6 from J, leaving 13 bases between them.

The V call is TRBV3-1 (or the pseudogene TRBV3-2), the J call TRBJ1-2, with 7 bases matching TRBD1. With V trimmed by 3 bases and J by 2 bases, 6 bases remained unmatched. CDR1 is LGHDT and CDR2 is YNNKEL in the germline V gene (reference sequence). The CDR3 loop spans 15 amino acids. The CDR3 nucleotides are TGTGCCAGCAGCCAGGCCACAGGGGCGAACTATGGCTACACCTTC. It translates to CASSQATGANYGYTF.

This clone was recorded only once. The chain links TRBV9 to TRBJ2-1; no definite D call. V lost 1 base and J lost 1, with 3 bases in between. Germline-derived CDR1 and CDR2 are SGDLS and YYNGEE. CDR3 length: 13 residues. The CDR3 here is CASSVQSYNEQFF. CDR3 sequence (DNA): TGTGCCAGCAGCGTACAGTCCTACAATGAGCAGTTCTTC.

CDR3 sequence: CASSPQPSYGYTF. The CDR3 nucleotides read TGTGCCAGCAGCCCCCAACCCTCCTATGGCTACACCTTC. This chain joins TRBV12-3 or TRBV12-4 and TRBJ1-2; no clear D. The CDR3 loop spans 13 amino acids. V lost 6 bases to trimming and J lost 4 bases, with 12 bases between them.

CDR3 bases: TGTGCCAGCAGAAGACAGGAGGGGTATGGCTACACCTTC. This encodes CASRRQEGYGYTF. The chain couples TRBV12-3 or TRBV12-4 to TRBJ1-2; maybe TRBD1 (6 bases). Trimming pared 6 bases from V and 5 bases from J, leaving 13 bases between. The CDR3 loop spans 13 amino acids.

This chain links TRBV5-1 with TRBJ1-6; TRBD1 aligns across 7 bases. The CDR3 extends over 14 amino acids. V shed 0 bases and J 12 bases; nucleotides not matched to a gene: 6. Germline CDR1 is SGHRS and CDR2 is YFSETQ. CDR3 sequence: CASSLGDRVQPLHF. The CDR3 coding sequence is TGCGCCAGCAGCTTGGGAGACAGGGTCCAACCCCTCCACTTT.

CDR3 nucleotides: TGTGCCAGCAGCTTAGCGCGGGGTGGGAATTCACCCCTCCACTTT. It yields the protein CASSLARGGNSPLHF. This sequence joins TRBV11-3 and TRBJ1-6; no definite D call. V was shortened by 1 base and J by 7 bases, with 11 bases between the two germline ends. There are 15 residues in the CDR3. Germline V lookup: CDR1 SGHNT, CDR2 YENEEA. Supplemented by reference TRBV11-3 and TRBJ1-6, the full variable domain reads EAGVVQSPRYKIIEKKQPVAFWCNPISGHNTLYWYLQNLGQGPELLIRYENEEAVDDSQLPKDRFSAERLKGVDSTLKIQPAELGDSAVYLCASSLARGGNSPLHFGNGTRLTVT.

The V and J genes are TRBV25-1 and TRBJ1-1; tentative D call: TRBD1 (5 bases). The V gene's germline CDR1 is MGHDK and CDR2 SYGVNS. Trimming cost V 1 base and J 5 bases, with 14 bases left between them. The CDR3 runs to 15 residues. The CDR3 spells CASSELGQGGTEAFF. CDR3 nucleotides: TGTGCCAGCAGTGAATTGGGGCAGGGAGGTACTGAAGCTTTCTTT. Complete variable domain (other parts from reference TRBV25-1 and TRBJ1-1): EADIYQTPRYLVIGTGKKITLECSQTMGHDKMYWYQQDPGMELHLIHYSYGVNSTEKGDLSSESTVSRIRTEHFPLTLESARPSHTSQYLCASSELGQGGTEAFFGQGTRLTVV.

The chain links TRBV19 to TRBJ1-2, with D possibly TRBD1 on 6 matching bases. CDR3 length: 14 residues. Germline CDR1 reads LNHDA; CDR2 reads SQIVND (reference sequence). Trimming left V 1 base short and J 4 bases short, with 10 bases between. In DNA, the CDR3 is TGTGCCAGTAGTATAGCCACAGGGAGCTATGGCTACACCTTC. Encoded protein: CASSIATGSYGYTF.

This clone was found many times. V is TRBV3-1 (or the pseudogene TRBV3-2) and J is TRBJ2-5; tentatively, D is TRBD1 (6 bases). The CDR3 loop spans 14 amino acids. Germline V gives CDR1 LGHDT, CDR2 YNNKEL (reference sequence). The V and J ends lost 4 bases and 3 bases respectively, with 12 bases between them. CDR3 nucleotide sequence: TGTGCCAGCAGCCCACCGGGACAAGAAGAGACCCAGTACTTC. It is translated as CASSPPGQEETQYF.

The chain carries TRBV28 and TRBJ1-2; D is uncertain. V lost 0 bases, J lost 2 bases, and 7 bases lay in between. This CDR3 region has 14 residues. CDR1 MDHEN and CDR2 SYDVKM come from the germline V gene. Here the CDR3 DNA reads TGTGCCAGCAGTTTATGGACGGAGAACTATGGCTACACCTTC. It encodes CASSLWTENYGYTF.

This clone was observed a single time. CDR3 in amino acids: CASSTQRGVSTDTQYF. CDR3 nucleotides: TGTGCCAGTAGTACCCAGCGGGGGGTTAGCACAGATACGCAGTATTTT. This chain joins TRBV19 and TRBJ2-3; 9 nucleotides line up with TRBD2. CDR1 LNHDA and CDR2 SQIVND come from the germline V gene (reference sequence). Losses at the gene ends were 4 bases for V and 0 bases for J; bases not matched to a gene: 5. The CDR3 runs to 16 residues.

The rearrangement links TRBV12-3 or TRBV12-4 to TRBJ1-2; D perhaps matches TRBD1 (5 bases). V gave up 3 bases and J gave up 7 bases, with 12 bases separating them. The CDR3 has 13 amino acids. CDR3 loop: CASSFGAATGYTF. As DNA, the CDR3 is TGTGCCAGCAGTTTTGGGGCAGCTACTGGCTACACCTTC.

J is TRBJ2-1 and V is TRBV29-1, with 11 bases identical to TRBD1. CDR1 and CDR2 (germline): SQVTM, ANQGSEA. J gave up 7 bases and V 6 bases, and 5 bases lay outside the gene matches. This CDR3 is 13 amino acids long. The CDR3 region is CSVRDRGWNEQFF. The CDR3 bases are TGCAGCGTGAGGGACAGGGGGTGGAATGAGCAGTTCTTC.

The DNA of the CDR3 is TGTGCCAGTAGTTCCGGGGGCGCAGCCAAAAACATTCAGTACTTC. Its translation is CASSSGGAAKNIQYF. This chain links TRBV19 with TRBJ2-4; D possibly matches TRBD1 or TRBD2 (6 bases each). This CDR3 has 15 amino acids. Trimming stripped 5 bases from V and 0 bases from J, with 11 bases between. The germline V gene encodes CDR1 LNHDA and CDR2 SQIVND (reference sequence).

This chain links TRBV27 with TRBJ2-1, with D possibly being TRBD2 (6 bases). The CDR3 has 17 amino acids. V was trimmed by 5 bases and J by 0 bases, leaving 17 bases between them. The V gene's germline CDR1 is MNHEY and CDR2 SMNVEV (reference sequence). The DNA of the CDR3 is TGTGCCAGCAGTCAGAGCGGGCACTCGAGCTCCTACAATGAGCAGTTCTTC. This translates into CASSQSGHSSSYNEQFF.

V gene TRBV11-3 combines with J gene TRBJ2-1; a weak D match, TRBD2 (5 bases). The V gene's germline CDR1 is SGHNT and CDR2 YENEEA. The CDR3 is 14 residues long. V gave up 3 bases and J gave up 5 bases, with 11 bases separating them. The CDR3 protein is CASSFGGSDNEQFF. Written as DNA, the CDR3 is TGTGCCAGCAGCTTTGGTGGGAGTGACAATGAGCAGTTCTTC.

This clone was seen just once. The chain couples TRBV11-3 to TRBJ2-3; TRBD2 matches 8 bases. The CDR3 length is 14 residues. CDR1 and CDR2 from the germline V gene are SGHNT and YENEEA. The V and J ends lost 4 bases and 5 bases, in that order; junction bases with no gene match: 5. The CDR3, as DNA: TGTGCCAGCAGCTCTACTAGCGGCGGAGATACGCAGTATTTT. Translation: CASSSTSGGDTQYF.

The V and J genes are TRBV14 and TRBJ1-3; 9 bases line up with TRBD1. Germline V lookup: CDR1 SGHDN, CDR2 FVKESK. CDR3 size: 14 residues. With 4 bases clipped from V and 4 bases from J, the junction kept 2 bases outside the gene matches. CDR3 amino acids: CASSRTGVGNTIYF. The CDR3 coding sequence is TGTGCCAGCAGCCGGACAGGGGTCGGAAACACCATATATTTT.

The chain uses TRBV7-3 and TRBJ1-3; D gene uncertain. The V end lost 5 bases, the J end lost 0 bases, and 17 bases lay between the germline ends. In germline, CDR1 is SGHTA, CDR2 FQGTGA. This CDR3 is 17 amino acids long. The CDR3 protein is CASSDKAPGLSGNTIYF. As DNA, the CDR3 is TGTGCCAGCAGCGACAAGGCCCCCGGGCTCTCTGGAAACACCATATATTTT.

This clone was observed once. V usage is TRBV10-3 and J usage is TRBJ1-2, with D tentatively TRBD1 (6 bases). The CDR3 covers 17 residues. Germline V gene lookup returns CDR1 ENHRY and CDR2 SYGVKD. V was pared by 4 bases and J by 7 bases, with 25 bases between. The CDR3 protein is CAISGTAHSSYLGGYTF. CDR3 in DNA: TGTGCCATCAGTGGGACAGCCCATTCTAGTTATTTGGGTGGCTACACCTTC.